This T cell receptor beta chain was obtained from a study of cytomegalovirus exposure and HLA in healthy donors. Whole-study context: Early released data had around 79 million unique TCRs, all coming from HLA-typed donors.

From germline, CDR1 is MNHNS and CDR2 SASEGT. Trimming cost V 7 bases and J 1 base, with 13 bases left between them. The length of the CDR3 is 14 residues. This PCR relied on a set of 60 Vbeta primers and 13 Jbeta primers. Assay: immunoSEQ multiplex PCR; the TCRdb copy retains only in-frame clones and omits some. The profile shows under 300,000 clones, around 90% of them singletons. This clonotype was sampled from a girl aged 2 to 9 in good health and CMV-seronegative. The chain links TRBV6-1 to TRBJ2-5, with a tentative D call TRBD2 (6 bases). The sequenced material came from PBMCs. CDR3 sequence reads: CASTKGTPQETQYF. In DNA, the CDR3 is TGTGCCAGCACCAAAGGGACTCCCCAAGAGACCCAGTACTTC.